Listed here are 26 T cell receptor beta chains from one sample, sequenced in a study of human T cells and chemical hapten exposure. MiXCR was run by TCRdb on the RACE reads, yielding one entry per CDR3 protein. The data show about 78,000 distinct CDR3 sequences, 8.5% seen once. This sample's time point: patch test 2, 6 weeks after DPC sensitization. Treatment described: therapeutic diphenylcyclopropenone sensitization with weekly scalp DPC. This sample comprised whole blood, obtained in connection with sensitization to the hapten diphenylcyclopropenone (DPC). The receptors shown here come from a woman aged 50 to 65 with alopecia areata. Some clones in this sample may be carry-over from other donors' samples.

This clonotype was counted only a few times. In nucleotides, the CDR3 is TGTGCCAGCAGTTACTCTGTTCCAGACACTGAAGCTTTCTTT. Its translation is CASSYSVPDTEAFF. The chain is built from TRBV6-2 or TRBV6-3 and TRBJ1-1; no clear D. Germline V lookup: CDR1 MNHEY, CDR2 SVGEGT. The V end lost 0 bases, the J end lost 3 bases, and 8 bases lay between the germline ends. The CDR3 runs 14 residues.

This clonotype was recorded a few times. This chain connects TRBV7-2 to TRBJ1-2; TRBD1 aligns across 7 bases. Germline CDR1 and CDR2: SGHTA and FQGNSA. With V trimmed by 6 bases and J by 2 bases, 12 bases remained unmatched. The CDR3 contains 16 residues. The CDR3 reads CASRHVEWTGNYGYTF. The CDR3 DNA reads TGTGCCAGCAGACACGTGGAATGGACAGGAAACTATGGCTACACCTTC.

This clonotype has ten or more counts. The chain is built from TRBV6-5 and TRBJ1-3; no clear D. CDR1 is MNHEY and CDR2 is SVGAGI in the germline V gene. The CDR3 covers 13 residues. Trimming pared 6 bases from V and 0 bases from J, leaving 6 bases between. CDR3 in amino acids: CASSPDSGNTIYF. Written as DNA, the CDR3 is TGTGCCAGCAGCCCAGACTCTGGAAACACCATATATTTT.

The V call is TRBV27, the J call TRBJ1-2; unclear D gene. Trimming took off 6 bases at V and 2 bases at J, with 16 bases between the two ends. Germline V CDR1 and CDR2: MNHEY, SMNVEV (reference sequence). The length of the CDR3 is 15 residues. In DNA, the CDR3 is TGTGCCAGCAGAACAAGACTCGAAAAAAACTATGGCTACACCTTC. Translating gives CASRTRLEKNYGYTF.

This rearrangement joins TRBV4-3 to TRBJ1-2; 8 bases are shared with TRBD1. The V gene end was trimmed by 0 bases and the J gene end by 4 bases; junction bases not matched to a gene: 7. CDR1 and CDR2 from the germline V gene are LGHNA and YSLEER. The length of the CDR3 is 16 residues. CDR3 bases: TGCGCCAGCAGCCAAGATATGTCAGGGGGCGGCTATGGCTACACCTTC. Protein sequence: CASSQDMSGGGYGYTF.

This chain links TRBV19 with TRBJ1-6; D perhaps matches TRBD1 (5 bases). The V end lost 5 bases, the J end lost 4 bases, and 6 bases lay between the germline ends. The CDR3 extends over 13 amino acids. CDR1 is LNHDA, CDR2 SQIVND, per germline (reference sequence). CDR3: CASSDSYNSPLHF. CDR3 DNA: TGTGCCAGTAGTGACAGTTATAATTCACCCCTCCACTTT. The full variable domain, with the rest looked up from reference TRBV19 and TRBJ1-6, is DGGITQSPKYLFRKEGQNVTLSCEQNLNHDAMYWYRQDPGQGLRLIYYSQIVNDFQKGDIAEGYSVSREKKESFPLTVTSAQKNPTAFYLCASSDSYNSPLHFGNGTRLTVT.

In this sample, this clonotype turned up a few times. The chain couples TRBV10-3 to TRBJ2-1; TRBD2 matches at 11 bases. From germline, CDR1 is ENHRY and CDR2 SYGVKD. The CDR3 extends over 17 amino acids. V was clipped by 10 bases and J by 2 bases; unmatched bases: 13. The CDR3 here is CATSPSSGGLPYNEQFF. CDR3 DNA: TGTGCCACCTCTCCTTCTAGCGGGGGGCTGCCCTACAATGAGCAGTTCTTC.

The rearrangement joins TRBV3-1 to TRBJ2-5; no definite D call. The germline V and J ends were trimmed by 0 bases and 9 bases, with 17 bases remaining between them. CDR3 size: 15 residues. Germline CDR1 is LGHDT and CDR2 is YNNKEL (reference sequence). CDR3 coding DNA: TGTGCCAGCAGCCAAGATAGGCGGACCTCCGAGGCCCAGTACTTC. Translation gives CASSQDRRTSEAQYF.

This clonotype has more than one count but fewer than ten. This sequence joins TRBV20-1 and TRBJ2-2; 9 bases line up with TRBD1. The CDR3 extends over 16 amino acids. Germline V gene data show CDR1 as DFQATT and CDR2 as SNEGSKA (reference sequence). The trim removed 0 bases at V and 2 bases at J, leaving 4 bases unmatched. CDR3 amino acids: CSARDRDRVNTGELFF. The CDR3 nucleotides are TGCAGTGCTAGAGATCGGGACAGGGTAAACACCGGGGAGCTGTTTTTT.

The sample holds many counts of this clonotype. The chain is built from TRBV28 and TRBJ2-7, with D hard to call. V shed 5 bases and J shed 3 bases, with 17 bases lying between them. Germline V gives CDR1 MDHEN, CDR2 SYDVKM. This CDR3 comprises 15 residues. The CDR3 region has the DNA TGTGCCAGCAGTACCCCCCGGACGGAATACTACGAGCAGTACTTC. Translated: CASSTPRTEYYEQYF.

The J gene is TRBJ2-7, the V gene TRBV5-5; 9 nucleotides line up with TRBD2. Looked up from germline, CDR1 is SGHKS and CDR2 is YYEKEE (reference sequence). The ends lost 5 bases at V and 7 bases at J; junction bases unmatched: 19. The CDR3 is 17 amino acids. The CDR3 nucleotides read TGTGCCAGCAGTTCCAACACGGGATTAGCGGGAGTTGGAGAGCAGTACTTC. As protein: CASSSNTGLAGVGEQYF.

This clonotype was seen a handful of times. The CDR3 spells CASSTGTASYEQYF. DNA of the CDR3: TGTGCCAGCAGCACCGGGACAGCCTCCTACGAGCAGTACTTC. The chain joins TRBV13 to TRBJ2-7, with 7 bases fitting TRBD1. The CDR3 spans 14 residues. With 5 bases clipped from V and 0 bases from J, the junction kept 4 bases outside the gene matches. Per germline, CDR1 PRHDT and CDR2 FYEKMQ (reference sequence).

This clonotype was found a few times. This chain uses TRBV5-1 with TRBJ2-7; weak D call: TRBD2 (6 bases). The germline V gene encodes CDR1 SGHRS and CDR2 YFSETQ. The CDR3 consists of 11 residues. The ends were cut back, 3 bases at V and 7 bases at J, with 8 bases in the middle. The CDR3: CASSSRGEQYF. In DNA, the CDR3 is TGCGCCAGCAGCTCCCGGGGGGAGCAGTACTTC.

This clonotype was seen many times. The chain couples TRBV18 to TRBJ1-1; tentatively, D is TRBD1 (5 bases). Germline lookup yields CDR1 KGHSH and CDR2 LQKENI. Trimming stripped 6 bases from V and 5 bases from J, with 13 bases between. The CDR3 has 13 amino acids. The CDR3 reads CASSPSRGTEAFF. CDR3 sequence (DNA): TGTGCCAGCTCTCCTTCAAGGGGAACTGAAGCTTTCTTT.

This clonotype has ten or more counts. The chain has TRBV7-9 and TRBJ1-1; D uncertain. This CDR3 has 12 amino acids. Per germline, CDR1 SEHNR and CDR2 FQNEAQ (reference sequence). Deletions cut 1 base from V and 7 bases from J, with 7 bases between. The CDR3: CASSLGQSEAFF. As DNA, the CDR3 is TGTGCCAGCAGCTTAGGTCAGAGTGAAGCTTTCTTT.

This clonotype was detected many times. The V and J genes are TRBV12-5 and TRBJ2-3, with a tentative D call TRBD2 (5 bases). Germline CDR1 is LGHNT and CDR2 is FRNRAP. The germline V and J ends were trimmed by 5 bases and 0 bases, with 15 bases remaining between them. This CDR3 is 16 amino acids long. The CDR3 sequence is CASGLYVTTSTDTQYF. In DNA, the CDR3 is TGTGCTAGTGGTCTCTACGTGACTACTAGCACAGATACGCAGTATTTT.

The chain couples TRBV5-1 to TRBJ1-3; D not resolved. The CDR3 spans 16 residues. The V and J ends lost 1 base and 0 bases respectively, with 11 bases between them. Germline V lookup: CDR1 SGHRS, CDR2 YFSETQ. Here the CDR3 reads CASSLTSLNSGNTIYF. The CDR3 DNA is TGCGCCAGCAGCTTGACGAGCCTCAACTCTGGAAACACCATATATTTT. Full variable domain (remainder filled in from reference TRBV5-1 and TRBJ1-3): KAGVTQTPRYLIKTRGQQVTLSCSPISGHRSVSWYQQTPGQGLQFLFEYFSETQRNKGNFPGRFSGRQFSNSRSEMNVSTLELGDSALYLCASSLTSLNSGNTIYFGEGSWLTVV.

This clonotype was seen more than once but under ten times. The chain couples TRBV27 to TRBJ1-1; no reliable D call. Germline values: CDR1 MNHEY, CDR2 SMNVEV (reference sequence). There are 13 residues in the CDR3. With 5 bases removed from V and 1 base from J, the gap between germline ends came to 8 bases. DNA for the CDR3: TGTGCCAGCAGTCTAATACAGAACACTGAAGCTTTCTTT. Translation: CASSLIQNTEAFF.

The rearrangement uses TRBV29-1 and TRBJ2-1, with 9 bases fitting TRBD2. The CDR3 sequence is 15 residues long. CDR1 is SQVTM and CDR2 is ANQGSEA in the germline V gene. The junction had 4 bases not matched to a gene; V was cut back by 0 bases and J by 4 bases. CDR3: CSVEDPLAGYNEQFF. The CDR3 DNA follows: TGCAGCGTTGAAGATCCCCTAGCGGGATACAATGAGCAGTTCTTC.

The chain links TRBV7-9 to TRBJ2-1; 9 nucleotides align to TRBD2. V gave up 6 bases and J gave up 7 bases; unmatched junction bases: 10. The length of the CDR3 is 15 residues. CDR1 is SEHNR and CDR2 is FQNEAQ in the germline V gene (reference sequence). The CDR3 here is CASRGGLAGKNEQFF. The CDR3 DNA sequence: TGTGCCAGCAGGGGGGGGCTAGCGGGAAAGAATGAGCAGTTCTTC.

This chain connects TRBV27 to TRBJ2-1, with 9 positions matching TRBD2. V lost 6 bases and J lost 4; bases outside the gene matches: 4. Germline V gene data show CDR1 as MNHEY and CDR2 as SMNVEV (reference sequence). This CDR3 contains 14 residues. Here the CDR3 DNA reads TGTGCCAGCAGCCCGGGACTAGCTTACAATGAGCAGTTCTTC. It yields the protein CASSPGLAYNEQFF.

The rearrangement uses TRBV29-1 and TRBJ2-1; D call uncertain. Germline CDR1 SQVTM, CDR2 ANQGSEA. The CDR3 loop spans 16 amino acids. V lost 2 bases to trimming and J lost 0 bases, with 14 bases between them. CDR3 coding DNA: TGCAGCGTTGAAAGTCTTCCGGGTGGCTCCTACAATGAGCAGTTCTTC. This translates into CSVESLPGGSYNEQFF.

This clonotype was found many times. The rearrangement links TRBV12-3 or TRBV12-4 to TRBJ1-1; 7 bases agree with TRBD1. The J segment lost 1 base and the V segment lost 10 bases, leaving 9 bases of the junction unmatched. The CDR3 consists of 14 residues. The CDR3 reads CATRKGGANTEAFF. DNA of the CDR3: TGTGCCACCAGGAAAGGGGGCGCGAACACTGAAGCTTTCTTT.

This clonotype was seen more than once but under ten times. The chain is built from TRBV10-2 and TRBJ1-4; possible D gene TRBD1, 5 bases. Trimming left V 3 bases short and J 17 bases short, with 13 bases between. CDR1 WSHSY and CDR2 SAAADI come from the germline V gene. CDR3 size: 11 residues. The CDR3 nucleotides are TGCGCCAGCAGTGACGGAGGACATGGCTTTTTT. Translating gives CASSDGGHGFF.

V gene TRBV14 combines with J gene TRBJ2-1; D remains ambiguous. This CDR3 spans 12 amino acids. Germline V lookup: CDR1 SGHDN, CDR2 FVKESK. V lost 4 bases and J lost 9, with 10 bases in between. CDR3 residues: CASSPRWSEQFF. DNA for the CDR3: TGTGCCAGCAGCCCCCGATGGAGTGAGCAGTTCTTC.

This clonotype has only one observation. This may stem from a read error, because a much larger clone lies one nucleotide away. This sequence joins TRBV7-2 and TRBJ1-1; unclear D gene. Germline V CDR1 and CDR2: SGHTA, FQGNSA. CDR3 length: 13 residues. This CDR3 is CASGPNANTEALF. DNA for the CDR3: TGTGCCAGCGGCCCCAATGCGAACACTGAAGCTCTCTTT. Full variable domain (outside the CDR3, taken from reference TRBV7-2 and TRBJ1-1): GAGVSQSPSNKVTEKGKDVELRCDPISGHTALYWYRQSLGQGLEFLIYFQGNSAPDKSGLPSDRFSAERTGGSVSTLTIQRTQQEDSAVYLCASGPNANTEALFGQGTRLTVV.